Presented here are 18 T cell receptor beta chains from one specimen sequenced in a study of blood T cell repertoires in COVID-19. Clones were sequenced by immunoSEQ multiplex PCR, and TCRdb holds only the in-frame ones, with some missing. Of about 270,000 clones listed, 70% to 90% were seen once; the top ten hold 9.5% to 11%. Sequencing input: peripheral blood. Receptors originate from a woman aged 70 to 79 with acute or convalescent COVID-19.

In its sample, this clone was seen a few times. Other DNA sequences within the sample encode an identical CDR3. The rearrangement uses TRBV5-6 and TRBJ1-2, with a tentative D call TRBD1 (6 bases). Germline values: CDR1 SGHDT, CDR2 YYEEEE. The length of the CDR3 is 12 residues. V was pared by 5 bases and J by 4 bases, with 9 bases between. This chain's CDR3 is CASSLTGYGYTF. DNA of the CDR3: TGTGCCAGCAGTTTGACAGGCTATGGCTACACCTTC.

This chain joins TRBV9 and TRBJ2-2; 8 bases agree with TRBD1. The CDR3 has 15 residues. Trimming took 3 bases from V and 3 from J; bases not matched to a gene: 4. Germline-derived CDR1 and CDR2 are SGDLS and YYNGEE. The CDR3 spells CASSGTGWDTGELFF. In nucleotides, the CDR3 is TGTGCCAGCAGCGGGACAGGGTGGGACACCGGGGAGCTGTTTTTT. The full variable domain, rest sourced from reference TRBV9 and TRBJ2-2, is DSGVTQTPKHLITATGQRVTLRCSPRSGDLSVYWYQQSLDQGLQFLIQYYNGEERAKGNILERFSAQQFPDLHSELNLSSLELGDSALYFCASSGTGWDTGELFFGEGSRLTVL.

The chain uses TRBV5-1 and TRBJ2-3; TRBD2 agrees at 7 bases. V was clipped by 5 bases and J by 11 bases; unmatched bases: 5. The CDR3 covers 11 residues. Germline V gives CDR1 SGHRS, CDR2 YFSETQ. This CDR3 is CASRWERGQYF. The CDR3 DNA sequence: TGCGCCAGCAGATGGGAGCGGGGGCAGTATTTT.

This rearrangement joins TRBV11-2 to TRBJ1-1; D unresolved. This CDR3 comprises 16 residues. CDR1 and CDR2 (germline): SGHAT, FQNNGV. Trimming pared 4 bases from V and 4 bases from J, leaving 19 bases between. For the CDR3, the DNA is TGTGCCAGCAGCTCCCTTGGTGGCCGAGGGCGCACTGAAGCTTTCTTT. The encoded protein is CASSSLGGRGRTEAFF. Combining the CDR3 with reference TRBV11-2 and TRBJ1-1 gives the whole variable domain EAGVAQSPRYKIIEKRQSVAFWCNPISGHATLYWYQQILGQGPKLLIQFQNNGVVDDSQLPKDRFSAERLKGVDSTLKIQPAKLEDSAVYLCASSSLGGRGRTEAFFGQGTRLTVV.

This clone showed up just once. The chain employs TRBV9 and TRBJ2-3; 16 bases agree with TRBD2. Germline V gene data show CDR1 as SGDLS and CDR2 as YYNGEE. V lost 4 bases to trimming and J lost 5 bases; unmatched junction nucleotides: 19. The CDR3 totals 21 residues. CDR3 DNA: TGTGCCAGCAGCTACCTTCCCGGGACTAGCGGGGGGGAGGGCTCAAAAGATACGCAGTATTTT. Amino acids: CASSYLPGTSGGEGSKDTQYF.

The chain links TRBV9 to TRBJ2-7; possibly TRBD1 for D (6 bases). Between the trimmed V and J ends, which lost 5 bases and 3 bases, there was a span of 12 bases. The CDR3 consists of 13 residues. The germline V gene has CDR1 SGDLS and CDR2 YYNGEE. CDR3 sequence reads: CASRATGSYEQYF. In DNA, the CDR3 is TGTGCCAGCAGAGCCACAGGGAGCTACGAGCAGTACTTC.

This clone is a singleton in its sample. The CDR3: CAWSLGERAGANVLTF. CDR3 DNA: TGTGCCTGGAGTCTTGGTGAGCGGGCTGGGGCCAACGTCCTGACTTTC. The V call is TRBV30, the J call TRBJ2-6; tentatively, D is TRBD2 (6 bases). CDR1 and CDR2 from the germline V gene are GTSNPN and SVGIG (reference sequence). The CDR3 totals 16 residues. Trimming took 2 bases from V and 2 from J, leaving 13 bases between them.

The J gene is TRBJ1-1, the V gene TRBV3-1 (or the pseudogene TRBV3-2), with a possible D match to TRBD1 (5 bases). Trimming removed 1 base from V and 10 bases from J, with 10 bases in between. The CDR3 totals 12 residues. CDR1 is LGHDT, CDR2 YNNKEL, per germline (reference sequence). The CDR3 DNA follows: TGTGCCAGCAGCCAAGTTGGGGGGGGAGCTTTCTTT. It yields the protein CASSQVGGGAFF.

This clone was recorded only once. The chain recombines TRBV24-1 with TRBJ2-7; a weak D match, TRBD1 (6 bases). This CDR3 has 13 amino acids. Germline lookup yields CDR1 KGHDR and CDR2 SFDVKD. Trimming took off 4 bases at V and 5 bases at J, with 11 bases between the two ends. The chain's CDR3 is CATSDNTGNEQYF. CDR3 sequence (DNA): TGTGCCACCAGTGACAATACAGGGAACGAGCAGTACTTC.

The J gene is TRBJ1-3, the V gene TRBV2; 8 bases agree with TRBD1. The CDR3 sequence is 16 residues long. V gave up 6 bases and J gave up 3 bases; unmatched junction bases: 10. Germline CDR1 SNHLY, CDR2 FYNNEI. The CDR3 reads CASSLQGADNGNTIYF. For the CDR3, the DNA is TGTGCCAGCAGCCTCCAGGGGGCGGACAATGGAAACACCATATATTTT.

Concerning this clone: Sequence at one end of the junction differs from germline and may be a read error. The chain uses TRBV6-5 and TRBJ1-6; D call uncertain. This CDR3 comprises 12 residues. The germline V gene has CDR1 MNHEY and CDR2 SVGAGI. The CDR3: CAGRPADSPLHF. For the CDR3, the DNA is TGTGCCGGCAGACCGGCGGATTCACCCCTCCACTTT.

The gene calls are TRBV30 and TRBJ2-7, with a possible D match to TRBD1 (6 bases). Germline-derived CDR1 and CDR2 are GTSNPN and SVGIG (reference sequence). Trimming left V 5 bases short and J 2 bases short, with 13 bases between. CDR3 length: 13 residues. CDR3 in amino acids: CAWAQGRAYEQYF. The CDR3 DNA is TGTGCCTGGGCGCAGGGGCGGGCCTACGAGCAGTACTTC.

In the case of this clone: The DNA is omitted, as the CDR3 cannot be located on it reliably, and the CDR3 follows TCRdb's listing. This chain uses TRBV12-5 with TRBJ2-1; TRBD2, as called in the table, went unchecked against the DNA. Germline CDR1 is LGHNT and CDR2 is FRNRAP. With termini counted, the CDR3 has 14 amino acids. The CDR3 loop reads CASVRARRGNEQFF.

The genes are TRBV20-1 and TRBJ2-6; TRBD1 agrees at 12 bases. CDR1 and CDR2 from the germline V gene are DFQATT and SNEGSKA (reference sequence). This CDR3 is built from 18 residues. J lost 4 bases, V lost 3 bases, and 10 bases had no gene match. The CDR3 is CSASEAGQGAKGANVLTF. CDR3 nucleotides: TGCAGTGCTAGTGAAGCGGGACAGGGGGCGAAAGGGGCCAACGTCCTGACTTTC.

In its sample, this clone was seen a few times. CDR3 bases: TGTGCCAGCAGTTATGATCGGTACTCTGGAAACACCATATATTTT. It encodes CASSYDRYSGNTIYF. The chain carries TRBV6-6 and TRBJ1-3; no firm D call. The CDR3 is made up of 15 amino acids. CDR1 and CDR2 (germline): MNHNY, SVGAGI (reference sequence). V was shortened by 3 bases and J by 0 bases, with 9 bases between the two germline ends.

The chain links TRBV28 to TRBJ2-3, with 9 bases identical to TRBD1. CDR3 length: 14 residues. Germline CDR1 and CDR2: MDHEN and SYDVKM. V shed 6 bases and J 5 bases; nucleotides not matched to a gene: 6. The CDR3 reads CASRETGGRDTQYF. The DNA for the CDR3 is TGTGCCAGCAGGGAGACAGGGGGAAGAGATACGCAGTATTTT.

The rearrangement joins TRBV23-1 to TRBJ1-2, with D possibly matching TRBD1 (5 bases). TRBV23-1 is an ORF; its function is uncertain. Trimming left V 0 bases short and J 5 bases short, with 19 bases between. The CDR3 contains 17 residues. The DNA for the CDR3 is TGCGCCAGCAGTCAATCGTGGGAGGGCAGGGATTATTATGGCTACACCTTC. The encoded protein is CASSQSWEGRDYYGYTF.

The chain is built from TRBV5-1 and TRBJ2-1, with 7 bases fitting TRBD2. Germline values: CDR1 SGHRS, CDR2 YFSETQ. Trimming removed 1 base from V and 15 bases from J; junction bases left unmatched: 10. The CDR3 totals 13 residues. CDR3 nucleotides: TGCGCCAGCAGCTTGAACGGGGAGGGTACCAGGTTCTTC. Translating it yields CASSLNGEGTRFF.